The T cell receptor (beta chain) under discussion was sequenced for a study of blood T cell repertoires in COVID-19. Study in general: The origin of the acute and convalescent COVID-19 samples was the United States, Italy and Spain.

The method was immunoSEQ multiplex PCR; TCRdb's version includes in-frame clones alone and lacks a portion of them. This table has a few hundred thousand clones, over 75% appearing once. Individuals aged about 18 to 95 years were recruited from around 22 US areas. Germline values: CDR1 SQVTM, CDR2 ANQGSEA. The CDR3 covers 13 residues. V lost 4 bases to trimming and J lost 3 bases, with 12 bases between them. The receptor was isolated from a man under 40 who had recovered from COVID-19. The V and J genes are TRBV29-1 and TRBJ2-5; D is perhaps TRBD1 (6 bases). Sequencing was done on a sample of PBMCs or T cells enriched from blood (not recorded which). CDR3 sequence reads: CSVARQEEETQYF. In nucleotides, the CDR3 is TGCAGCGTTGCAAGACAGGAGGAAGAGACCCAGTACTTC.